The clone carrying this T cell receptor (beta chain) appeared a few times. The antigen is unknown. The sample originates from a study of response to subunit inactivated influenza vaccine. Findings and limits, study-wide: There was a suggestion from the authors that each seasonal influenza vaccination recruits few new T cells.

Each CDR3 protein is one row after TCRdb ran MiXCR on the RT-PCR reads. Here the sample spans approximately 250,000 distinct CDR3 sequences, less than 15% being singletons. Looked up from germline, CDR1 is SGHTA and CDR2 is FQGNSA. CDR3 length: 15 amino acids. V was pared by 5 bases and J by 3 bases, with 13 bases between. This chain joins TRBV7-2 and TRBJ1-4; possible D gene TRBD1, 6 bases. The receptor comes from a man between 45 and 60 years old who received an inactivated influenza vaccine. The sequencing used non-naive T cells sorted from PBMCs, collected around 14 days before vaccination. This CDR3 is CASSPRGSANEKLFF. The CDR3 nucleotides are TGTGCCAGCAGCCCTAGGGGGAGTGCTAATGAAAAACTGTTTTTT.